These 25 T cell receptor beta chains came from one sample sequenced in a study of a mutant IDH1 vaccine in newly diagnosed glioma. Clones were read by immunoSEQ multiplex PCR, and TCRdb kept only the in-frame ones, dropping some. The sample consists of 65,000 or so clones, roughly 81% of them appearing once. Time point denoted: week 23, last vaccination. Every single dose of the vaccine, 300 ug of mutant IDH1 20-mer peptide, came with topical imiquimod. These receptors' antigens are unknown. The material sequenced was PBMCs, taken from a glioma patient whose treatment included an IDH1 peptide vaccine. These receptors all stem from a man aged 25 to 40 with glioma.

The V gene is TRBV21-1, the J gene TRBJ2-3; the D segment call TRBD2 is taken from the table without a DNA check. TRBV21-1 is listed as a pseudogene. This CDR3 is built from 13 residues. DNA for the CDR3: TGTGCCAGCAGCAAAGGCGGCCAAGATACGCAGTATTTT. Translation gives CASSKGGQDTQYF.

The V gene is TRBV2, the J gene TRBJ2-3, with 8 bases lining up with TRBD1. The ends lost 7 bases at V and 0 bases at J; junction bases unmatched: 3. The CDR3 covers 14 residues. The germline CDR1 and CDR2 sequences are SNHLY and FYNNEI. The CDR3 DNA reads TGTGCCAGCAACCGGGACAGGAGCACAGATACGCAGTATTTT. As protein: CASNRDRSTDTQYF.

This chain connects TRBV7-9 to TRBJ1-4, with TRBD1 as a possible D gene (5 bases). V shed 5 bases and J shed 5 bases, with 9 bases lying between them. The length of the CDR3 is 13 residues. In germline, CDR1 is SEHNR, CDR2 FQNEAQ (reference sequence). DNA of the CDR3: TGTGCCAGCAGCCAAGGGGCAAATGAAAAACTGTTTTTT. It specifies CASSQGANEKLFF. The full variable domain, its missing parts supplied by reference TRBV7-9 and TRBJ1-4, is DTGVSQNPRHKITKRGQNVTFRCDPISEHNRLYWYRQTLGQGPEFLTYFQNEAQLEKSRLLSDRFSAERPKGSFSTLEIQRTEQGDSAMYLCASSQGANEKLFFGSGTQLSVL.

This clone was seen many times. The chain joins TRBV5-1 to TRBJ2-2, with TRBD2 matching 13 bases. Trimming cost V 4 bases and J 5 bases; bases outside gene matches: 2. There are 15 residues in the CDR3. In germline, CDR1 is SGHRS, CDR2 YFSETQ. CDR3 sequence (DNA): TGCGCCAGCAGCCCGACTAGCGGGGGGACCGGGGAGCTGTTTTTT. It yields the protein CASSPTSGGTGELFF.

V and J are TRBV28 and TRBJ2-3; maybe TRBD2 (7 bases). Per the germline V gene, CDR1 is MDHEN and CDR2 is SYDVKM. V was shortened by 6 bases and J by 0 bases, with 19 bases between the two germline ends. The CDR3 runs to 17 residues. The CDR3 nucleotides read TGTGCCAGCAGCTCTCCGGTTGCGGGGGCTAGCACAGATACGCAGTATTTT. As protein: CASSSPVAGASTDTQYF.

The rearrangement uses TRBV6-1 and TRBJ1-5, with D possibly TRBD1 on 5 matching bases. CDR1 is MNHNS, CDR2 SASEGT, per germline. The V end was cut by 11 bases, the J end by 7 bases, with 18 bases between. The length of the CDR3 is 13 residues. In DNA, the CDR3 is TGTGCCTTGGGGCAGGGCAATATGCAGCCCCAGCATTTT. The encoded protein is CALGQGNMQPQHF.

The rearrangement links TRBV18 to TRBJ2-7, with 9 bases lining up with TRBD1. Germline CDR1 KGHSH, CDR2 LQKENI. J lost 6 bases, V lost 0 bases, and 9 bases had no gene match. The CDR3 is 16 residues long. CDR3 DNA: TGTGCCAGCTCACCACCGAACAGGGGGCTGTCGGGCGAGCAGTACTTC. Translating gives CASSPPNRGLSGEQYF.

The genes are TRBV4-2 and TRBJ2-5; 7 nucleotides match TRBD2. The CDR3 has 15 residues. Germline V gives CDR1 LGHNA, CDR2 YNFKEQ. V was pared by 2 bases and J by 2 bases, with 5 bases of the junction left unmatched. The CDR3 loop is CASSQTMGGQETQYF. Here the CDR3 DNA reads TGTGCCAGCAGCCAAACGATGGGGGGGCAAGAGACCCAGTACTTC.

CDR3: CASSSGLAKETQYF. The DNA for the CDR3 is TGTGCCAGCAGCTCGGGACTAGCGAAAGAGACCCAGTACTTC. This chain links TRBV11-2 with TRBJ2-5; 10 bases are shared with TRBD2. Per germline, CDR1 SGHAT and CDR2 FQNNGV. This CDR3 comprises 14 residues. The V segment lost 4 bases and the J segment 3 bases; nucleotides outside the gene matches: 2.

The chain joins TRBV19 to TRBJ1-5; D not certain. The V end lost 1 base, the J end lost 16 bases, and 11 bases lay between the germline ends. This CDR3 is built from 11 residues. Germline CDR1 reads LNHDA; CDR2 reads SQIVND (reference sequence). The CDR3 protein is CASSIGTEEHF. As DNA, the CDR3 is TGTGCCAGTAGTATAGGGACGGAAGAACATTTT. The full variable domain, completed using reference TRBV19 and TRBJ1-5, is DGGITQSPKYLFRKEGQNVTLSCEQNLNHDAMYWYRQDPGQGLRLIYYSQIVNDFQKGDIAEGYSVSREKKESFPLTVTSAQKNPTAFYLCASSIGTEEHFGDGTRLSIL.

This clone was counted a single time. The rearrangement uses TRBV15 and TRBJ2-3, with a weak D call TRBD2 (7 bases). Trimming took 0 bases from V and 3 from J, leaving 16 bases between them. CDR3 length: 17 amino acids. Germline assignment: CDR1 LNHNV and CDR2 YYDKDF (reference sequence). DNA for the CDR3: TGTGCCACCAGCAGAGATAAAATCGGGGGGCCTACAGATACGCAGTATTTT. The encoded protein is CATSRDKIGGPTDTQYF. The complete variable domain, with remaining parts taken from reference TRBV15 and TRBJ2-3, reads DAMVIQNPRYQVTQFGKPVTLSCSQTLNHNVMYWYQQKSSQAPKLLFHYYDKDFNNEADTPDNFQSRRPNTSFCFLDIRSPGLGDTAMYLCATSRDKIGGPTDTQYFGPGTRLTVL.

The chain couples TRBV18 to TRBJ2-6; D not resolved. The CDR3 consists of 16 residues. Trimming removed 0 bases from V and 1 base from J, with 7 bases in between. Germline values: CDR1 KGHSH, CDR2 LQKENI. CDR3 in amino acids: CASSPPLQSGANVLTF. In nucleotides, the CDR3 is TGTGCCAGCTCACCACCACTGCAATCTGGGGCCAACGTCCTGACTTTC.

The V and J genes are TRBV6-1 and TRBJ1-4; D perhaps matches TRBD1 (6 bases). V lost 7 bases, J lost 7 bases, and 16 bases lay in between. The CDR3 loop spans 14 amino acids. Germline V gives CDR1 MNHNS, CDR2 SASEGT. The CDR3 protein is CASTKTGFLEKLFF. The CDR3 nucleotides are TGTGCCAGCACCAAAACAGGGTTTCTTGAAAAACTGTTTTTT.

The chain recombines TRBV11-2 with TRBJ2-5, with D perhaps TRBD1 (6 bases). The J call may be faulty, since TRBJ2-7 better matches the DNA end. The germline gives CDR1 SGHAT, CDR2 FQNNGV. This CDR3 comprises 15 residues. As DNA, the CDR3 is TGTGCCAGCAGCTTAGAGGTGGGGGCAATGAGCGAGCAGTACTTC. It specifies CASSLEVGAMSEQYF.

The V gene is TRBV7-8, the J gene TRBJ2-7; 7 nucleotides match TRBD1. V lost 6 bases to trimming and J lost 2 bases; unmatched junction nucleotides: 4. The CDR3 is made up of 13 amino acids. The germline V gene encodes CDR1 SGHVS and CDR2 FQNEAQ. CDR3 sequence (DNA): TGTGCCAGCAGAGACAGGGCAACCTACGAGCAGTACTTC. It specifies CASRDRATYEQYF. Full variable domain (remainder filled in from reference TRBV7-8 and TRBJ2-7): GAGVSQSPRYKVAKRGQDVALRCDPISGHVSLFWYQQALGQGPEFLTYFQNEAQLDKSGLPSDRFFAERPEGSVSTLKIQRTQQEDSAVYLCASRDRATYEQYFGPGTRLTVT.

V usage is TRBV4-1 and J usage is TRBJ1-1, with D unclear. The germline CDR1 and CDR2 sequences are MGHRA and YSYEKL. The CDR3 has 14 amino acids. Trimming removed 2 bases from V and 6 bases from J, with 13 bases in between. The CDR3, as DNA: TGCGCCAGCAGCCAAAGAGGAGGATGGGCTGAAGCTTTCTTT. Protein: CASSQRGGWAEAFF.

The chain recombines TRBV2 with TRBJ2-6; possibly TRBD2 for D (5 bases). V lost 3 bases and J 0 bases, leaving 12 bases between the germline ends. The CDR3 runs to 17 residues. Germline V gives CDR1 SNHLY, CDR2 FYNNEI. CDR3 region: CASSEYGEYSGANVLTF. The CDR3, as DNA: TGTGCCAGCAGTGAGTACGGGGAGTACTCTGGGGCCAACGTCCTGACTTTC.

The rearrangement uses TRBV6-5 and TRBJ2-1; D tentatively reads TRBD1 or TRBD2 (5 bases each). V was clipped by 4 bases and J by 0 bases, with 13 bases between them. Germline CDR1 is MNHEY and CDR2 is SVGAGI. CDR3 length equals 16 residues. The CDR3 DNA reads as TGTGCCAGCAGTTTTTATTGGGGGAGCTCCTACAATGAGCAGTTCTTC. Translation: CASSFYWGSSYNEQFF.

This clone was counted a few times. This chain joins TRBV29-1 and TRBJ1-1; D perhaps matches TRBD1 (6 bases). Germline loops: CDR1 SQVTM, CDR2 ANQGSEA. The CDR3 runs to 12 residues. V was shortened by 8 bases and J by 4 bases, with 14 bases between the two germline ends. Here the CDR3 DNA reads TGCAGCCCGGACAGCGGAGCCACTGAAGCTTTCTTT. Its protein product is CSPDSGATEAFF.

The chain uses TRBV6-4 and TRBJ2-7; 10 bases map to TRBD1. The CDR3 spans 13 residues. Trimming cost V 4 bases and J 7 bases; bases outside gene matches: 4. CDR1 is MRHNA and CDR2 is SNTAGT in the germline V gene. The CDR3 nucleotides read TGTGCCAGCAGTGTGACAGGGGGCGGGGAGCAGTACTTC. Amino acid sequence: CASSVTGGGEQYF.

This chain joins TRBV27 and TRBJ2-2, with D perhaps matching TRBD1 or TRBD2 (7 bases each). In germline, CDR1 is MNHEY, CDR2 SMNVEV (reference sequence). Trimming took 7 bases from V and 2 from J, leaving 17 bases between them. The CDR3 spans 16 residues. CDR3 in DNA: TGTGCCAGCACCCTCCAGGGGGGGCCCAACACCGGGGAGCTGTTTTTT. Protein product: CASTLQGGPNTGELFF.

The chain is built from TRBV2 and TRBJ1-2; D may be TRBD1 (5 bases). The V gene's germline CDR1 is SNHLY and CDR2 FYNNEI. The V and J ends lost 0 bases and 3 bases respectively, with 8 bases between them. The CDR3 totals 14 residues. The CDR3 DNA follows: TGTGCCAGCAGTGAAGCGGGACGGTACTATGGCTACACCTTC. It yields the protein CASSEAGRYYGYTF.

V usage is TRBV7-9 and J usage is TRBJ2-7; 11 nucleotides align to TRBD1. Germline assignment: CDR1 SEHNR and CDR2 FQNEAQ (reference sequence). CDR3 length equals 16 residues. Trimming cost V 4 bases and J 3 bases; bases outside gene matches: 8. DNA for the CDR3: TGTGCCAGCAGCTATGCGTCGGGACAGGGGGGCTACGAGCAGTACTTC. This encodes CASSYASGQGGYEQYF.

This clone was detected a few times. The CDR3 coding sequence is TGTGCCAGCAGTTACGCGCAACGGGCTTTCTTT. It encodes CASSYAQRAFF. J is TRBJ1-1 and V is TRBV6-5; no reliable D call. V gave up 2 bases and J gave up 11 bases, with 9 bases separating them. Germline V lookup: CDR1 MNHEY, CDR2 SVGAGI. The CDR3 has 11 residues.

The chain links TRBV29-1 to TRBJ2-7, with 12 bases that match TRBD1. The CDR3 consists of 12 residues. Germline trimming cut 6 bases from V and 6 bases from J; bases unmatched to any gene: 3. CDR1 and CDR2 (germline): SQVTM, ANQGSEA. CDR3 in amino acids: CSVGQGALEQYF. The CDR3 bases are TGCAGCGTGGGACAGGGGGCTCTCGAGCAGTACTTC.